One T cell receptor beta chain is described in this entry. Its antigen is not known. Germline lookup yields CDR1 MNHEY and CDR2 SMNVEV (reference sequence). The CDR3 extends over 14 amino acids. Each of TCRalpha and TCRbeta cDNA went through two nested PCRs, lasting approximately 17 and 9 cycles. TCRdb derives one entry per CDR3 protein from the 5' RACE reads, leaving out DNA. The sample yields roughly 200,000 distinct CDR3 sequences, of which the top ten take up roughly 1.5%. The sample is drawn from a study of monozygotic twins with inflammatory bowel disease. Study-wide results and caveats: Varying immunosuppressive regimens may have increased patient repertoire variability.

The chain carries TRBV27 and TRBJ2-7; TCRdb calls TRBD1, which cannot be checked without DNA. This sequence originates from a human donor with ulcerative colitis or Crohn's disease, or a healthy co-twin of an affected twin (not recorded which). Sequenced material: blood. CDR3 residues: CASSFSPTGEEQYF.